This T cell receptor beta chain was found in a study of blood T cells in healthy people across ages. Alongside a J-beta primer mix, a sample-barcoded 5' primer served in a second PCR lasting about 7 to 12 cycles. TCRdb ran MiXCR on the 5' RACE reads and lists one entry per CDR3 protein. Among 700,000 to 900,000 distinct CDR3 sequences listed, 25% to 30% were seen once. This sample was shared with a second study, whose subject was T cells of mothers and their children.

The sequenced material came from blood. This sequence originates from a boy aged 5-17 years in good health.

The DNA for the CDR3 is TGCGCCAGCAAAGCTAGGTGGGAGACAGATACGCAGTATTTT. The encoded protein is CASKARWETDTQYF. The rearrangement uses TRBV5-1 and TRBJ2-3; perhaps TRBD2 as D (5 bases). V was cut by 6 bases and J by 3 bases, with 14 bases left in between. This CDR3 contains 14 residues. Germline CDR1 and CDR2: SGHRS and YFSETQ.